The 22 T cell receptor beta chains below were found in one sample sequenced in a study of T cell repertoires in cytomegalovirus infection. TCRdb reprocessed the reads with MiXCR, giving one entry per CDR3 protein. The sample carries some 200,000 distinct CDR3 sequences, roughly a fifth recorded once. Sample: PBMCs. These TCRs come from a human donor in good health (CMV status not recorded). Some clones in this sample may be carry-over from other donors' samples.

V usage is TRBV5-6 and J usage is TRBJ2-5; D is unclear. The V end lost 0 bases, the J end lost 4 bases, and 13 bases lay between the germline ends. This CDR3 is built from 15 residues. Per the germline V gene, CDR1 is SGHDT and CDR2 is YYEEEE. CDR3: CASSLEHAWGETQYF. CDR3 DNA: TGTGCCAGCAGCTTGGAACATGCATGGGGAGAGACCCAGTACTTC.

Worth noting for this clonotype: A much larger clone is a single base away; this may be a read error. The chain carries TRBV7-8 and TRBJ2-1, with D maybe TRBD2 (7 bases). The CDR3 covers 16 residues. Germline CDR1 SGHVS, CDR2 FQNEAQ. Here the CDR3 reads CASLLLGGGGYNELFF. The CDR3 coding sequence is TGTGCCAGCCTCCTCCTGGGGGGGGGCGGATACAATGAGCTGTTCTTC.

This clonotype was detected only a few times. The chain recombines TRBV6-8 with TRBJ2-3; the D is unclear. V lost 0 bases, J lost 2 bases, and 6 bases lay in between. The germline gives CDR1 MNHGY, CDR2 SAAAGT. CDR3 size: 14 residues. CDR3 bases: TGTGCCAGCAGTTACTCTCCTAACACAGATACGCAGTATTTT. Protein product: CASSYSPNTDTQYF.

This clonotype was detected a few times. The chain has TRBV23-1 and TRBJ2-7, with D possibly TRBD2 on 5 matching bases. TRBV23-1 is reported as an ORF; its role is uncertain. Deletions cut 8 bases from V and 0 bases from J, with 26 bases between. The CDR3 is made up of 18 amino acids. The DNA of the CDR3 is TGCGCCAGCCCTAAGCCCGCAGGACTTTTCCGAAGCTCCTACGAGCAGTACTTC. Protein sequence: CASPKPAGLFRSSYEQYF.

There are a few counts of this clonotype. J is TRBJ2-1 and V is TRBV20-1; tentatively, D is TRBD2 (6 bases). The CDR3 covers 14 residues. V lost 6 bases to trimming and J lost 2 bases, with 14 bases between them. Germline V gene sequence: CDR1 DFQATT, CDR2 SNEGSKA (reference sequence). This CDR3 reads CSATIAEAYNEQFF. The CDR3 DNA follows: TGCAGTGCCACTATAGCGGAGGCCTACAATGAGCAGTTCTTC.

This rearrangement joins TRBV12-3 or TRBV12-4 to TRBJ1-4; D is ambiguous. The CDR3 totals 15 residues. Trimming left V 3 bases short and J 7 bases short, with 15 bases between. The CDR3: CASSFGTRGGEKLFF. CDR3 DNA: TGTGCCAGCAGTTTCGGCACTCGGGGAGGTGAAAAACTGTTTTTT.

The rearrangement links TRBV7-3 to TRBJ2-7, with D possibly TRBD1 on 6 matching bases. The CDR3 spans 14 residues. Germline CDR1 and CDR2: SGHTA and FQGTGA. V was pared by 5 bases and J by 9 bases, with 20 bases between. The CDR3 region has the DNA TGTGCCAGCAGCGCCCCCGACAGGCCCCGGGTGCAGTACTTC. Its translation: CASSAPDRPRVQYF.

This clonotype showed up many times. The rearrangement uses TRBV7-2 and TRBJ1-1; TRBD1 matches 10 bases. Trimming took 0 bases from V and 6 from J; bases not matched to a gene: 1. CDR3 length equals 14 residues. The germline V gene encodes CDR1 SGHTA and CDR2 FQGNSA. The CDR3 DNA reads as TGTGCCAGCAGCTTAGCAGGGACAGGGGCTGAAGCTTTCTTT. Translated: CASSLAGTGAEAFF.

This clonotype turned up a few times. This rearrangement joins TRBV7-9 to TRBJ1-1, with D possibly TRBD1 on 5 matching bases. V was pared by 5 bases and J by 1 base, with 11 bases between. CDR1 and CDR2 (germline): SEHNR, FQNEAQ (reference sequence). The CDR3 has 14 residues. DNA of the CDR3: TGTGCCAGCAGCATTACCAGGGCGAACACTGAAGCTTTCTTT. Translated: CASSITRANTEAFF.

The chain combines TRBV5-1 with TRBJ2-1; 8 nucleotides line up with TRBD1. The V gene's germline CDR1 is SGHRS and CDR2 YFSETQ. With 0 bases clipped from V and 6 bases from J, the junction kept 5 bases outside the gene matches. The CDR3 covers 15 residues. CDR3 amino acids: CASSLVAGGFNEQFF. The CDR3 nucleotides are TGCGCCAGCAGCTTGGTCGCAGGGGGCTTCAATGAGCAGTTCTTC.

At least ten counts were recorded for this clonotype. The J gene is TRBJ2-3, the V gene TRBV7-8; TRBD2 matches 10 bases. The germline gives CDR1 SGHVS, CDR2 FQNEAQ. The CDR3 has 15 residues. V lost 5 bases, J lost 5 bases, and 7 bases stayed unmatched. CDR3 in amino acids: CASSGPAGGIDTQYF. CDR3 in DNA: TGTGCCAGCAGCGGCCCAGCGGGAGGGATAGATACGCAGTATTTT.

In its sample, this clonotype was seen many times. The chain links TRBV2 to TRBJ2-7, with D possibly being TRBD1 (6 bases). Germline V gene lookup returns CDR1 SNHLY and CDR2 FYNNEI. Trimming shortened V by 4 bases and J by 2 bases, and 12 bases separated the two germline ends. The length of the CDR3 is 14 residues. CDR3 sequence (DNA): TGTGCCAGCAGTGCCGGACAGCTAACCTACGAGCAGTACTTC. It codes for CASSAGQLTYEQYF.

The V and J genes are TRBV9 and TRBJ2-1, with TRBD2 identical over 11 bases. Unmatched junction bases numbered 11, after V lost 4 bases and J lost 8 bases. The germline V gene encodes CDR1 SGDLS and CDR2 YYNGEE. The CDR3 consists of 16 residues. CDR3 sequence reads: CASSFRLAGGGDEQFF. CDR3 bases: TGTGCCAGCAGCTTCCGGTTAGCGGGAGGGGGGGATGAGCAGTTCTTC.

The chain couples TRBV5-4 to TRBJ2-3; TRBD2 aligns across 7 bases. Germline values: CDR1 SGHNT, CDR2 YYREEE (reference sequence). The V and J ends lost 1 base and 5 bases, in that order; junction bases with no gene match: 4. The CDR3 is 14 residues long. The CDR3 region is CASSLNGGGDTQYF. The CDR3 DNA sequence: TGTGCCAGCAGCTTGAATGGCGGGGGAGATACGCAGTATTTT. The full variable domain, rest sourced from reference TRBV5-4 and TRBJ2-3, is ETGVTQSPTHLIKTRGQQVTLRCSSQSGHNTVSWYQQALGQGPQFIFQYYREEENGRGNFPPRFSGLQFPNYSSELNVNALELDDSALYLCASSLNGGGDTQYFGPGTRLTVL.

The chain carries TRBV6-1 and TRBJ1-4; no firm D call. V lost 0 bases to trimming and J lost 10 bases, with 9 bases between them. The CDR3 extends over 13 amino acids. Germline V lookup: CDR1 MNHNS, CDR2 SASEGT. CDR3 protein: CASSEAPPGKLFF. The CDR3 DNA sequence: TGTGCCAGCAGTGAAGCCCCTCCGGGAAAACTGTTTTTT.

This clonotype was seen many times. This chain links TRBV28 with TRBJ2-1; tentatively, D is TRBD1 (5 bases). From germline, CDR1 is MDHEN and CDR2 SYDVKM. This CDR3 region has 15 residues. Trimming left V 3 bases short and J 4 bases short, with 13 bases between. This CDR3 is CASSLVDSPYNEQFF. CDR3 nucleotides: TGTGCCAGCAGTTTGGTTGACAGTCCTTACAATGAGCAGTTCTTC.

Many counts were recorded for this clonotype. V is TRBV7-2 and J is TRBJ2-2; D perhaps matches TRBD2 (7 bases). This CDR3 contains 15 residues. In germline, CDR1 is SGHTA, CDR2 FQGNSA. V dropped 2 bases and J dropped 6 bases, with 13 bases sitting between them. The CDR3 DNA is TGTGCCAGCAGCTTAAAGCGGGACATCCCCGGGGAGCTGTTTTTT. The encoded protein is CASSLKRDIPGELFF. Looking up the rest from reference TRBV7-2 and TRBJ2-2 gives the full variable domain: GAGVSQSPSNKVTEKGKDVELRCDPISGHTALYWYRQSLGQGLEFLIYFQGNSAPDKSGLPSDRFSAERTGGSVSTLTIQRTQQEDSAVYLCASSLKRDIPGELFFGEGSRLTVL.

As concerns this clonotype: Since a much larger clone is just one base distant, this may be a read error. V and J are TRBV6-5 and TRBJ2-7; 8 bases align to TRBD2. The CDR3 is 14 amino acids. Per germline, CDR1 MNHEY and CDR2 SVGAGI. The CDR3 DNA sequence: TGTGCCGGCAGCAGGACTAGCACAACCCACGAGCAGTACTTC. It specifies CAGSRTSTTHEQYF.

This clonotype was seen only a few times. The chain links TRBV5-6 to TRBJ2-7, with 7 bases fitting TRBD1. J was trimmed by 2 bases and V by 0 bases; bases with no gene match: 14. The CDR3 has 18 amino acids. Germline loops: CDR1 SGHDT, CDR2 YYEEEE. The CDR3 protein is CASSLGVGSDRATYEQYF. The DNA of the CDR3 is TGTGCCAGCAGCTTGGGGGTCGGTAGCGACAGGGCCACCTACGAGCAGTACTTC.

This clonotype has a handful of counts. The rearrangement links TRBV7-9 to TRBJ1-1, with D unresolved. Germline CDR1 is SEHNR and CDR2 is FQNEAQ (reference sequence). The CDR3 is 12 amino acids. V was trimmed by 2 bases and J by 6 bases, leaving 7 bases between them. The DNA for the CDR3 is TGTGCCAGCAGCTTATTGGAGCCTGAAGCTTTCTTT. This gives the protein CASSLLEPEAFF.

The chain couples TRBV12-5 to TRBJ2-3, with a tentative D call TRBD1 (6 bases). V was shortened by 8 bases and J by 2 bases, with 17 bases between the two germline ends. Germline lookup yields CDR1 LGHNT and CDR2 FRNRAP. The CDR3 loop spans 15 amino acids. CDR3 residues: CASRPGHLITDTQYF. The CDR3 nucleotides read TGTGCTAGTCGGCCGGGACACTTAATCACAGATACGCAGTATTTT.

This clonotype was seen ten or more times. V and J are TRBV2 and TRBJ1-6; 7 nucleotides align to TRBD1. The CDR3 is made up of 15 amino acids. The junction had 5 bases not matched to a gene; V was cut back by 0 bases and J by 9 bases. In germline, CDR1 is SNHLY, CDR2 FYNNEI. This CDR3 reads CASSEAGTAPSPLHF. DNA of the CDR3: TGTGCCAGCAGTGAAGCCGGGACAGCGCCTTCACCCCTCCACTTT.